The clone carrying this T cell receptor (beta chain) occurred a few times. What it binds is unknown. This entry comes from a study of T-cell reconstitution after alpha-beta-depleted transplantation in children. The CDR3 length is 17 residues. Study findings and constraints: Surviving recipient cells, namely T cells and thymic progenitors, were the source of high day-60 TCRbeta diversity in some patients. Fresh T-cell production supplied most of the T-cell counts and diversity seen one year after transplant.

The TCRbeta library incorporated unique molecular identifiers. Each CDR3 protein gets one entry after TCRdb re-called the PCR reads with MiXCR. The data contain almost 500,000 distinct CDR3 sequences, over 9.5% of them singletons. The TCR originated in a child between 2 and 9 years old with inherited bone marrow failure, due to receive a stem cell transplant. The sequenced sample was PBMCs, obtained before TCRalphabeta/CD19-depleted stem cell transplant. The chain carries TRBV21-1 and TRBJ2-7; the table's D call TRBD1 went unverified against the DNA. TRBV21-1 is a documented pseudogene. CDR3 sequence: CASSKRYRPFSSYEQYF. CDR3 DNA sequence: TGTGCCAGCAGCAAACGTTACCGCCCCTTTAGCTCCTACGAGCAGTACTTC.